The rows below give T cell receptor beta chains drawn from one sample of a study of blood T cell repertoires in COVID-19. The method was immunoSEQ multiplex PCR; TCRdb's version includes in-frame clones alone and lacks a portion of them. The sample holds approximately 300,000 clones, about nine tenths seen once. The material sequenced was peripheral blood. The receptors were gathered from a man between 18 and 29 years old with active or convalescent COVID-19. CDR3s include the opening cysteine and the closing phenylalanine or tryptophan.

TRBV19	15	TRBJ2-7	CASSMPSGNSYEQYF
TRBV6-5	13	TRBJ1-5	CASSPGVKQPQHF
TRBV10-2	12	TRBJ2-5	CASSAGVETQYF
TRBV29-1	13	TRBJ2-3	CSVAGVGTDTQYF
TRBV4-1	14	TRBJ1-1	CASSQARGYTEAFF
TRBV6-5	14	TRBJ1-5	CASRKGQGNQPQHF
TRBV7-4	17	TRBJ2-3	CASSFSGPGQGDYTQYF
TRBV24-1	16	TRBJ2-3	CATSDSSGGPGDTQYF
TRBV5-1	20	TRBJ2-3	CASSYYPGLAGGPDSDTQYF
TRBV7-7	16	TRBJ1-3	CASSLGGGGSGNTIYF
TRBV7-8	15	TRBJ1-2	CASSAWIVARDGYTF
TRBV7-9	17	TRBJ2-3	CASSFPHQSGRALTQYF
TRBV10-3	14	TRBJ2-7	CAIKPGQGLYEQYF
TRBV27	16	TRBJ2-2	CASSFFGTSRTGELFF
TRBV7-9	15	TRBJ2-7	CASSPPGTGDYEQYF
TRBV7-3	15	TRBJ2-3	CASRMTGLSTDTQYF
TRBV27	16	TRBJ1-6	CASSPSSGEFNSPLHF